This T cell receptor (beta chain) was identified in a study of T-cell memory formation after mild COVID-19. For the study at large: Largely, TCR clusters stayed within a single donor.

As for this clonotype: What it binds is unknown. The junction differs from germline at one of its ends, possibly a read error.

In germline, CDR1 is SSHAT, CDR2 FNYEAQ (reference sequence). This CDR3 has 14 residues. Findings of the study overall: Among CD4+ contracting clones, most were CM and EM, and CD8+ ones EMRA.

Constant-segment primers served in 5'RACE that generated TCR alpha and TCR beta cDNA libraries bearing sample barcodes and UMIs. TCRdb ran MiXCR on the 5' RACE reads and lists one entry per CDR3 protein. The sample includes about 410,000 distinct CDR3 sequences, more than 15% of them seen just once. Specimen: PBMCs or a T cell subset sorted from them (not recorded which). This TCR derives from a man aged 18 to 30 who had mild COVID-19 (a few samples of this study predate the infection). Cell type and time point are not known. The V call is TRBV7-7, the J call TRBJ2-3; D is perhaps TRBD2 (6 bases). CDR3 in DNA: TGTGCTAGCAGCCCCCTCCCGGGGGCAGATACGCAGTATTTT. It yields the protein CASSPLPGADTQYF.